Sequencing of this T cell receptor (beta chain) was carried out in a study of blood T cell repertoires in COVID-19. Study details: Sites across the United States, Italy and Spain contributed samples from acute and convalescent COVID-19.

Germline lookup yields CDR1 LGHNA and CDR2 YSLEER. The CDR3 totals 16 residues. J gave up 4 bases and V 0 bases, and 3 bases lay outside the gene matches. Under the authors' procedure: Reference gene primer amplification gave nucleated cell count estimates. This table comes from immunoSEQ multiplex PCR, and its TCRdb copy is limited to in-frame clones, with some not included. The V and J calls and clone size were taken over from that table, and D and trimming were inferred from the DNA. In the table there are roughly 430,000 clones, more than 70% of which are singletons. The rearrangement uses TRBV4-3 and TRBJ2-1, with 10 bases matching TRBD2. The specimen was PBMCs or T cells enriched from blood (not recorded which). This TCR derives from a woman aged 18-29 years who had been exposed to COVID-19. DNA for the CDR3: TGCGCCAGCAGCCAAGATCTAGCGGGGGTTTACAATGAGCAGTTCTTC. Translated, it gives CASSQDLAGVYNEQFF.